This T cell receptor (beta chain) was profiled in a study of CD8 T cells in Susac syndrome. On the study more broadly: When their blood was taken, patients with Susac syndrome were therapy-naive, taking corticosteroids, or taking intravenous immunoglobulin alone.

V was cut by 5 bases and J by 2 bases, with 4 bases left in between. CDR3 length equals 11 residues. Germline V CDR1 and CDR2: SGHTA, FQGNSA. RNA amounts of about 0.45 to 1 ug underwent reverse transcription with random hexamers. TCRdb re-derived calls from the immunoSEQ multiplex PCR reads in MiXCR, one entry per CDR3 protein. The repertoire includes 200,000 or so distinct CDR3 sequences, more than 90% of them detected once, and around 0.1% sits in the top ten. The chain links TRBV7-2 to TRBJ2-7; no definite D call. Sequenced material: CD4+ T cells from PBMCs. This clonotype originated in a human donor with Susac syndrome. The CDR3 here is CASSAAYEQYF. CDR3 DNA sequence: TGTGCCAGCAGCGCAGCCTACGAGCAGTACTTC.